These 7 T cell receptor beta chains were all obtained from the same sample, sequenced in a study of shared clonotypes between healthy human individuals. Naive CD8 cells, CD45RO-negative and positively selected for CCR7, excluded terminally differentiated effector memory CD45RA+ cells. TCRdb keeps only in-frame clones here, not all; method: immunoSEQ multiplex PCR. Among about 2.2 million clones listed, roughly 93% were seen once. Sequenced material: naive CD8+ T cells from PBMCs. These receptors were obtained from a man in his late teens or twenties in good health. Some clones in this sample may be carry-over from other donors' samples.

The rearrangement uses TRBV14 and TRBJ2-3; D is unresolved. The V end was cut by 5 bases, the J end by 12 bases, with 24 bases between. Germline CDR1 is SGHDN and CDR2 is FVKESK. This CDR3 comprises 15 residues. Written as DNA, the CDR3 is TGTGCCAGCAGCATGGGCTTGGCAGACCGGCTCTACCAGTATTTT. Translated, it gives CASSMGLADRLYQYF.

This clone appeared a single time. This chain connects TRBV28 to TRBJ2-2; perhaps TRBD2 as D (5 bases). The CDR3 has 16 amino acids. The germline V gene encodes CDR1 MDHEN and CDR2 SYDVKM. Trimming took 5 bases from V and 3 from J, leaving 16 bases between them. CDR3 coding DNA: TGTGCCAGCAGTCCTCCCCTCGACGGGGACACCGGGGAGCTGTTTTTT. Amino acids: CASSPPLDGDTGELFF. The full variable domain, in which reference TRBV28 and TRBJ2-2 provide the parts outside the CDR3, is DVKVTQSSRYLVKRTGEKVFLECVQDMDHENMFWYRQDPGLGLRLIYFSYDVKMKEKGDIPEGYSVSREKKERFSLILESASTNQTSMYLCASSPPLDGDTGELFFGEGSRLTVL.

This chain joins TRBV11-2 and TRBJ2-1, with D perhaps matching TRBD1 or TRBD2 (5 bases each). V was shortened by 4 bases and J by 3 bases, with 13 bases between the two germline ends. The CDR3 sequence is 15 residues long. Germline V CDR1 and CDR2: SGHAT, FQNNGV. This chain's CDR3 is CASSSPRDRYNEQFF. DNA of the CDR3: TGTGCCAGCAGCTCGCCACGGGACCGCTACAATGAGCAGTTCTTC.

V is TRBV9 and J is TRBJ1-4, with D possibly being TRBD1 (5 bases). The CDR3 has 14 residues. Trimming shortened V by 5 bases and J by 3 bases, and 11 bases separated the two germline ends. In germline, CDR1 is SGDLS, CDR2 YYNGEE. The CDR3 DNA sequence: TGTGCCAGCAGTCTGGGGCCGGCTAATGAAAAACTGTTTTTT. Translated, it gives CASSLGPANEKLFF.

This clone was seen just once. This sequence joins TRBV5-8 and TRBJ1-5, with TRBD1 matching 7 bases. Trimming at V came to 1 base and at J to 2 bases, leaving 3 bases not matched to a gene. The CDR3 runs 15 residues. Germline loops: CDR1 SGHTS, CDR2 YDEGEE. In DNA, the CDR3 is TGTGCCAGCAGCTTGACTCAGGGGGGCAATCAGCCCCAGCATTTT. Its protein product is CASSLTQGGNQPQHF.

The rearrangement joins TRBV19 to TRBJ2-1; a possible D gene is TRBD1 (5 bases). The germline V gene encodes CDR1 LNHDA and CDR2 SQIVND (reference sequence). The ends were cut back, 3 bases at V and 8 bases at J, with 14 bases in the middle. The CDR3 has 14 residues. CDR3 nucleotides: TGTGCCAGTAGTATCTTCCAGGGTAAGGATGAGCAGTTCTTC. Translation: CASSIFQGKDEQFF.

The V gene is TRBV5-1, the J gene TRBJ1-3; D gene ambiguous. There are 16 residues in the CDR3. Trimming cost V 0 bases and J 4 bases, with 14 bases left between them. In germline, CDR1 is SGHRS, CDR2 YFSETQ. CDR3 region: CASSLGRTTLGNTIYF. CDR3 in DNA: TGCGCCAGCAGCTTGGGACGGACCACGTTGGGAAACACCATATATTTT.